This T cell receptor beta chain was identified during a study of cytomegalovirus exposure and HLA in healthy donors. The overall study: Early released data had 65 million to 100 million unique TCRs, all coming from HLA-typed donors.

The CDR3 sequence is 13 residues long. Germline loops: CDR1 SGHRS, CDR2 YFSETQ. Between the trimmed V and J ends, which lost 4 bases and 6 bases, there was a span of 10 bases. 13 Jbeta primers and 60 Vbeta primers were used for the PCR. The repertoire was sequenced with immunoSEQ multiplex PCR; TCRdb's copy has only in-frame clones and lacks some. The sample yields 65,000 to 90,000 clones, roughly 85% seen once. V and J are TRBV5-1 and TRBJ2-2, with unresolved D. The sequencing input was PBMCs. The sequence was collected from a man aged 30 to 39 in good health and CMV-seronegative. The CDR3 region has the DNA TGCGCCAGCAGCGAGATCGAGGCCGGGGAGCTGTTTTTT. Translation gives CASSEIEAGELFF.